This TCR beta chain originates from a study of blood T cell repertoires in COVID-19. Produced via immunoSEQ multiplex PCR; TCRdb's table is partial and in-frame only. There are approximately 120,000 clones in the sample; more than 85% occur only once, and about 18% lies in the top ten. Germline lookup yields CDR1 MNHEY and CDR2 SMNVEV (reference sequence). The CDR3 length is 11 residues. Trimming took 4 bases from V and 10 from J, leaving 8 bases between them. This sequence was found in a human donor with acute or convalescent COVID-19. The donor label of this sample is uncertain. The material sequenced was peripheral blood. This rearrangement joins TRBV27 to TRBJ1-5; D is ambiguous. The chain's CDR3 is CASSSVFPQHF. The CDR3 coding sequence is TGTGCCAGCAGTTCGGTCTTTCCCCAGCATTTT.